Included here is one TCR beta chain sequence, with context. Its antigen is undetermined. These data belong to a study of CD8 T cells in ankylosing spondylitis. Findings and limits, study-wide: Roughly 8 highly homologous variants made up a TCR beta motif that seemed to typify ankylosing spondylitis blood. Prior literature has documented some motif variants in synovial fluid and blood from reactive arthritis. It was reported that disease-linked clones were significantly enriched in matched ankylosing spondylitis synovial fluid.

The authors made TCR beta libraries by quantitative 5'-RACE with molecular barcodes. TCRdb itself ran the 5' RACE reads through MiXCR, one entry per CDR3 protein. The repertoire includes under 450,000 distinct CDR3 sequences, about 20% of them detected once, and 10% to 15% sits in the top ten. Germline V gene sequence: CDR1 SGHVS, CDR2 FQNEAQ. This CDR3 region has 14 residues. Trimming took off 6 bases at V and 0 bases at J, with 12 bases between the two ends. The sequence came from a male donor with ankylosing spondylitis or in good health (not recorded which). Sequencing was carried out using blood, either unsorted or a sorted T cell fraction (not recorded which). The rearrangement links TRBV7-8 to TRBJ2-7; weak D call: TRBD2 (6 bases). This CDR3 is CASSGDFSSYEQYF. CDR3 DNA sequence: TGTGCCAGCAGTGGGGACTTTAGCTCCTACGAGCAGTACTTC.